This T cell receptor (beta chain) was obtained from a study of T cells after yellow fever vaccination. For the study at large: Some fractions had low cell numbers, and these were prepared with SMART-Seq v4 Ultra Low Input. Study conclusions and caveats: In post-booster samples, most primary-vaccination clones reappeared (96% CD4, approximately 91% CD8).

TCRdb redid the calling of the 5' RACE reads with MiXCR, one entry per CDR3 protein. The sample has some 220,000 distinct CDR3 sequences, under 3.5% seen once. This clonotype was seen many times. The antigen is unknown. With 1 base removed from V and 2 bases from J, the gap between germline ends came to 9 bases. Germline lookup yields CDR1 DFQATT and CDR2 SNEGSKA (reference sequence). This CDR3 contains 15 residues. Sample: CD4+ T cells sorted from PBMCs, taken 10 days after the yellow fever booster vaccination. The clonotype comes from a man aged 18 to 29 who received the YFV17D yellow fever vaccine. The chain has TRBV20-1 and TRBJ2-6; D assignment may be TRBD1 or TRBD2 (5 bases each). The CDR3 loop reads CSARVGGTGANVLTF. In nucleotides, the CDR3 is TGCAGTGCTAGAGTTGGGGGAACTGGGGCCAACGTCCTGACTTTC.